This T cell receptor (beta chain) appears in the sequencing data of a study of blood T cell repertoires in COVID-19. Libraries were prepared by immunoSEQ multiplex PCR; TCRdb keeps only in-frame clonotypes and omits some of them. The sample has some 100,000 clones, just under 85% seen once. CDR1 and CDR2 from the germline V gene are DFQATT and SNEGSKA (reference sequence). There are 11 residues in the CDR3. V gave up 4 bases and J gave up 3 bases, with 6 bases separating them. This clone was counted a few times. The sequencing input was peripheral blood. The source of this sequence is a man aged 45-65 years with active or convalescent COVID-19. The chain employs TRBV20-1 and TRBJ1-2; TRBD1 might be the D (6 bases). The CDR3 DNA reads TGCAGTGCTAACAGGGACTATGGCTACACCTTC. This encodes CSANRDYGYTF.